These T cell receptor beta chains were read from a single sample in a study of response to subunit inactivated influenza vaccine. One entry per CDR3 protein, called by TCRdb with MiXCR from the RT-PCR reads. The sample carries hundreds of thousands of distinct CDR3 sequences, about 20% recorded once. The source material was PBMCs from blood, sampled around 22 months after vaccination. The receptors stem from a man aged 45 to 75 who received an inactivated influenza vaccine. Both conserved end residues are part of each CDR3. A D gene is named only where the DNA matches it firmly. A clone size is listed for some rows: how often the clone was seen (once, few, many), or a class if it is expanded.

NA,TRBV7-8,few,TRBJ1-6,TGTGCCAGCAGCGCGACAGTGAATTCACCCCTCCACTTT,CASSATVNSPLHF
NA,TRBV6-1,NA,TRBJ2-3,TGTGCCAGCAGTGAATTGGGCACAGATACGCAGTATTTT,CASSELGTDTQYF
NA,TRBV7-9,NA,TRBJ1-3,TGTGCCAGCAGCTTGGGAGGAAACACCATACATTTT,CASSLGGNTIHF
TRBD2,TRBV5-1,many,TRBJ2-1,TGCGCCAGCAGCCCAATAGCGGGCTCCTACAATGAGCAGTTCTTC,CASSPIAGSYNEQFF
NA,TRBV10-3,NA,TRBJ1-5,TGTGCCATCAGTGAGGGCGGAGATCGCAATCAGCCCCAGCATTTT,CAISEGGDRNQPQHF
NA,TRBV4-1,NA,TRBJ2-7,TGCGCCAGCAGCCAAGAAGGGGCAGTTTATTACGAGCAGTACTTC,CASSQEGAVYYEQYF
NA,TRBV5-1,many,TRBJ1-2,TGCGCCAGCAGCTGGTCCGGGGACGGCTATGGCTACACCTTC,CASSWSGDGYGYTF
NA,TRBV2,NA,TRBJ2-2,TGTGCCAGCAGCGTGCAGCGCGGGGAGCTGTTTTTT,CASSVQRGELFF
NA,TRBV25-1,NA,TRBJ2-1,TGTGCCAGCAGTGAATCAGCTACGGAGCAGTTCTTC,CASSESATEQFF
NA,TRBV2,few,TRBJ1-1,TGTGCCAGCAGAGCCGGGTCGCTGAACACTGAAGCTTTCTTT,CASRAGSLNTEAFF
NA,TRBV29-1,few,TRBJ2-1,TGCAGCGTTGAAGATCTTCATGAGACCCGCGACAATGAGCAGTTCTTC,CSVEDLHETRDNEQFF
TRBD2,TRBV19,few,TRBJ2-1,TGTGCCAGTAGCCTAACTAGCGGGAGAGGCAATGAGCAGTTCTTC,CASSLTSGRGNEQFF
TRBD1,TRBV28,many,TRBJ1-5,TGTGCCAGCAGTTATCAGGGGGCAGGGGGCAATCAGCCCCAGCATTTT,CASSYQGAGGNQPQHF
TRBD2,TRBV6-2/TRBV6-3,few,TRBJ2-3,TGTGCCAGCAGCCTCGGGACTAGCGGGAGGTACCTCACAGATACGCAGTATTTT,CASSLGTSGRYLTDTQYF
NA,TRBV6-5,many,TRBJ1-3,TGTGCCAGCAGTTACTATATGGGAGGCTCTGGAAACACCATATATTTT,CASSYYMGGSGNTIYF
NA,TRBV5-5,few,TRBJ1-2,TGTGCCAGCAGACGCCGGGACGGGGTCACTAACTATGGCTACACCTTC,CASRRRDGVTNYGYTF
TRBD1,TRBV5-6,few,TRBJ1-5,TGTGCCAGCAGCTCCAGACAGGGTTATCAGCCCCAGCATTTT,CASSSRQGYQPQHF
TRBD1,TRBV12-3/TRBV12-4,few,TRBJ1-1,TGTGCCAGCAGTCTCGGGACAGGACTTATGAAGGAAGCTTTCTTT,CASSLGTGLMKEAFF
NA,TRBV6-2/TRBV6-3,once,TRBJ2-7,TGTGCCAGCAGTTACTCGAGAACGGAGCCCTCCTGGGAGCAGTACTTC,CASSYSRTEPSWEQYF
NA,TRBV6-6,NA,TRBJ1-1,TGTGCCAGCAGCTACCTGATAAACACTGAAGCTTTCTTT,CASSYLINTEAFF
NA,TRBV28,NA,TRBJ2-7,TGTGCCAGCAGTTTATCACAGCTCTCCTACGAGCAGTACTTC,CASSLSQLSYEQYF
NA,TRBV19,few,TRBJ1-5,TGTGCCAGTAGTCGACAGAGAGATCAGCCCCAGCATTTT,CASSRQRDQPQHF
TRBD2,TRBV7-2,NA,TRBJ2-1,TGTGCCAGCAGCCAAAATAGCGGGTTGAGCTCCTACAATGAGCAGTTCTTC,CASSQNSGLSSYNEQFF
NA,TRBV10-3,few,TRBJ1-4,TGTGCCATCAGTGATATTGGTCAGGCCGGTGAAAAACTGTTTTTT,CAISDIGQAGEKLFF
TRBD2,TRBV12-3/TRBV12-4,NA,TRBJ2-3,TGTGCCAGCAGTTCCCGGACTAGCGGGGCAGGAGATACGCAGTATTTT,CASSSRTSGAGDTQYF
NA,TRBV5-1,NA,TRBJ2-5,TGCGCCACCTCGCCGAGAGGCAGCCAAGAGACCCAGTACTTC,CATSPRGSQETQYF
NA,TRBV5-5,few,TRBJ1-5,TGTGCCAGCAGCCCATCTTACCATCGGGCAAGCAATCAGCCCCAGCATTTT,CASSPSYHRASNQPQHF
NA,TRBV2,few,TRBJ1-5,TGTGCCAGCAGTGTCGACGGGGCAGTGGTCCATCAGCCCCAGCATTTT,CASSVDGAVVHQPQHF
TRBD1,TRBV4-1,few,TRBJ1-6,TGCGCCAGCAGCCAAGCCAGACAGGGCTCACCCCTCCACTTT,CASSQARQGSPLHF
NA,TRBV18,few,TRBJ2-5,TGTGCCAGCTCACCACCTCTTAAAGAGACCCAGTACTTC,CASSPPLKETQYF
TRBD1,TRBV6-2/TRBV6-3,NA,TRBJ2-7,TGTGCCAGCAGTTACACAATAGGGACAGCTCGGTACTTC,CASSYTIGTARYF
TRBD2,TRBV19,few,TRBJ2-1,TGTGCCAGTAAAAGCTCTAGCGGGAGTTGGTACAATGAGCAGTTCTTC,CASKSSSGSWYNEQFF
NA,TRBV9,NA,TRBJ2-2,TGTGCCAGCAGCGGGGGGACGAACACCGGGGAGCTGTTTTTT,CASSGGTNTGELFF
NA,TRBV5-1,few,TRBJ1-4,TGCGCCAGCAGCCGGGGGACGGATGAAAAACTGTTTTTT,CASSRGTDEKLFF
NA,TRBV4-3,NA,TRBJ2-2,TGCGCCAGCAGCCAAACGTCGACCTACGGGGAGCTGTTTTTT,CASSQTSTYGELFF
NA,TRBV7-6,few,TRBJ2-1,TGTGCCAGCAGCCTCGGGCGGTACAATGAGCAGTTCTTC,CASSLGRYNEQFF